The sequence of this T cell receptor (beta chain) was determined in a study of T cell responses to AZD1222 COVID-19 vaccine. Trimming at V came to 2 bases and at J to 0 bases, leaving 4 bases not matched to a gene. The CDR3 length is 15 residues. CDR1 GTSNPN and CDR2 SVGIG come from the germline V gene (reference sequence). Comment on this clone: The antigen is not known.

Whole-study findings and limits: Females made up more of the donors, who were largely white British, and clonal diversity may have come out too low. The peak T cell response came first, and repertoires were sampled only after it.

Method: immunoSEQ multiplex PCR; TCRdb's copy keeps in-frame clones and lacks some. The profile shows 74,000 or so clones, 80% to 85% of them singletons. The chain couples TRBV30 to TRBJ1-5, with TRBD1 matching 7 bases. The receptor's source is an adult in good health. Sample: peripheral blood, taken on day 0 of AZD1222 vaccination. In DNA form, the CDR3 reads TGTGCCTGGAGTCGGGACAGCTATAGCAATCAGCCCCAGCATTTT. It specifies CAWSRDSYSNQPQHF.